These 26 T cell receptor beta chains were sequenced from one sample in a study of cytomegalovirus exposure and HLA in healthy donors. Some clones are missing from TCRdb's copy, which holds only in-frame ones; the method was immunoSEQ multiplex PCR. The sample holds under 200,000 clones, 86% seen once. Sequencing was done on a sample of PBMCs. All receptors come from a woman in her thirties in good health and CMV-seronegative.

This clone has a handful of counts. The gene calls are TRBV2 and TRBJ1-2; D is perhaps TRBD1 (6 bases). Trimming shortened V by 6 bases and J by 6 bases, and 17 bases separated the two germline ends. Germline V gene data show CDR1 as SNHLY and CDR2 as FYNNEI. This CDR3 has 14 amino acids. The CDR3 here is CASRITDSKDGYTF. DNA for the CDR3: TGTGCCAGCAGGATAACGGACAGTAAAGATGGCTACACCTTC. The whole variable domain, filled in from reference TRBV2 and TRBJ1-2, reads EPEVTQTPSHQVTQMGQEVILRCVPISNHLYFYWYRQILGQKVEFLVSFYNNEISEKSEIFDDQFSVERPDGSNFTLKIRSTKLEDSAMYFCASRITDSKDGYTFGSGTRLTVV.

The J gene is TRBJ2-3, the V gene TRBV4-1, with TRBD2 matching 11 bases. Trimming at V came to 4 bases and at J to 3 bases, leaving 9 bases not matched to a gene. The CDR3 is 17 residues long. In germline, CDR1 is MGHRA, CDR2 YSYEKL. The CDR3 DNA is TGCGCCAGCAGCCGAAGTACTAGCGGGAGTTTTACAGATACGCAGTATTTT. Protein sequence: CASSRSTSGSFTDTQYF.

This sequence joins TRBV9 and TRBJ1-2; D is unresolved. CDR3 length equals 16 residues. In germline, CDR1 is SGDLS, CDR2 YYNGEE. Trimming removed 0 bases at V and 4 bases at J, with 16 bases between. The CDR3 loop is CASSVEGTGMGYGYTF. The CDR3 bases are TGTGCCAGCAGCGTAGAGGGTACGGGGATGGGCTATGGCTACACCTTC.

The chain carries TRBV2 and TRBJ2-7; a possible D gene is TRBD2 (6 bases). Germline V CDR1 and CDR2: SNHLY, FYNNEI. V shed 5 bases and J shed 1 base, with 12 bases lying between them. The CDR3 loop spans 14 amino acids. The CDR3 coding sequence is TGTGCCAGCAGTCTTAGCGGTTCTTCCTACGAGCAGTACTTC. Translated, it gives CASSLSGSSYEQYF.

There are a few counts of this clone. V gene TRBV19 combines with J gene TRBJ1-5; possible D gene TRBD1, 5 bases. CDR3 length equals 14 residues. V lost 3 bases, J lost 3 bases, and 9 bases lay in between. The germline V gene encodes CDR1 LNHDA and CDR2 SQIVND (reference sequence). The CDR3 DNA follows: TGTGCCAGTAGTATGAGGGGTACCAATCAGCCCCAGCATTTT. Its translation: CASSMRGTNQPQHF.

This clone was counted only a few times. This chain links TRBV6-6 with TRBJ2-1, with D tentatively TRBD2 (6 bases). The V gene's germline CDR1 is MNHNY and CDR2 SVGAGI (reference sequence). The CDR3 contains 12 residues. V lost 0 bases and J 13 bases, leaving 10 bases between the germline ends. The CDR3 DNA is TGTGCCAGCAGTTACTCGGGGGAGGCTCAGTTCTTC. Its translation: CASSYSGEAQFF.

The V call is TRBV19, the J call TRBJ1-5, with D hard to call. Germline loops: CDR1 LNHDA, CDR2 SQIVND (reference sequence). Trimming removed 5 bases at V and 5 bases at J, with 16 bases between. This CDR3 region has 15 residues. CDR3 bases: TGTGCCAGTAGTCCACGAGGACGAGTAGATCAGCCCCAGCATTTT. Translation gives CASSPRGRVDQPQHF.

This clone was seen more than once but under ten times. The rearrangement joins TRBV5-1 to TRBJ2-3, with 7 bases matching TRBD1. The V gene end was trimmed by 0 bases and the J gene end by 5 bases; junction bases not matched to a gene: 3. Germline values: CDR1 SGHRS, CDR2 YFSETQ. This CDR3 spans 14 amino acids. DNA for the CDR3: TGCGCCAGCAGCTTGGACAGGGGAGTAGATACGCAGTATTTT. Translated: CASSLDRGVDTQYF.

The chain couples TRBV10-3 to TRBJ2-7; D is uncertain. Trimming took 6 bases from V and 3 from J, leaving 15 bases between them. This CDR3 has 14 residues. Germline loops: CDR1 ENHRY, CDR2 SYGVKD. This CDR3 is CAIRNTTGSYEQYF. The DNA of the CDR3 is TGTGCCATCAGGAACACAACGGGTAGCTACGAGCAGTACTTC.

This clone was recorded once. The chain couples TRBV27 to TRBJ2-2; D uncertain. CDR1 MNHEY and CDR2 SMNVEV come from the germline V gene (reference sequence). CDR3 length: 16 amino acids. Trimming pared 8 bases from V and 1 base from J, leaving 17 bases between. CDR3 sequence (DNA): TGTGCCAGCGGATCCGTGAAAGTCTTGAACACCGGGGAGCTGTTTTTT. This encodes CASGSVKVLNTGELFF.

The J gene is TRBJ2-1, the V gene TRBV18; 7 bases map to TRBD2. The V segment lost 0 bases and the J segment 2 bases; nucleotides outside the gene matches: 7. Germline V gene lookup returns CDR1 KGHSH and CDR2 LQKENI. The CDR3 runs to 17 residues. CDR3 loop: CASSPPGAGLTYNEQFF. The CDR3 DNA sequence: TGTGCCAGCTCACCACCGGGAGCGGGGCTCACCTACAATGAGCAGTTCTTC.

The rearrangement uses TRBV11-2 and TRBJ2-1; 10 bases agree with TRBD1. The J segment lost 6 bases and the V segment lost 7 bases, leaving 6 bases of the junction unmatched. CDR1 is SGHAT, CDR2 FQNNGV, per germline. CDR3 size: 14 residues. The CDR3 here is CASNTGTGVNEQFF. The CDR3 DNA follows: TGTGCCAGCAACACCGGGACAGGGGTCAATGAGCAGTTCTTC.

The chain is built from TRBV28 and TRBJ1-2, with D unresolved. V lost 6 bases, J lost 4 bases, and 15 bases lay in between. Germline V gene data show CDR1 as MDHEN and CDR2 as SYDVKM. This CDR3 comprises 14 residues. This CDR3 is CASRISDPGYGYTF. The CDR3 coding sequence is TGTGCCAGCAGAATCTCCGACCCGGGCTATGGCTACACCTTC.

The chain links TRBV27 to TRBJ2-5; the D call may be TRBD1 or TRBD2 (5 bases each). Germline CDR1 MNHEY, CDR2 SMNVEV (reference sequence). This CDR3 has 12 residues. Trimming cost V 9 bases and J 5 bases, with 13 bases left between them. CDR3 loop: CASWGRGETQYF. The DNA for the CDR3 is TGTGCCAGTTGGGGGAGAGGGGAGACCCAGTACTTC.

The table lists this clone with a few counts. The chain couples TRBV6-1 to TRBJ1-5; D remains unclear. Trimming pared 7 bases from V and 5 bases from J, leaving 18 bases between. The CDR3 runs 15 residues. Germline V gives CDR1 MNHNS, CDR2 SASEGT. The CDR3, as DNA: TGTGCCAGCACCCACCTGGCCCAGCTCGATCAGCCCCAGCATTTT. Translated: CASTHLAQLDQPQHF.

CDR3 DNA: TGTGCCAGCAGTTACGGGCAGTCTTTGGAGACCCAGTACTTC. Its translation is CASSYGQSLETQYF. The chain has TRBV6-5 and TRBJ2-5; D is unclear. Germline V gene data show CDR1 as MNHEY and CDR2 as SVGAGI. The germline V and J ends were trimmed by 2 bases and 5 bases, with 12 bases remaining between them. The CDR3 spans 14 residues.

The V gene is TRBV27, the J gene TRBJ1-1; perhaps TRBD1 as D (5 bases). Trimming removed 2 bases from V and 5 bases from J, with 9 bases in between. There are 13 residues in the CDR3. CDR1 MNHEY and CDR2 SMNVEV come from the germline V gene (reference sequence). DNA for the CDR3: TGTGCCAGCAGTTTAATAGGGGTGACTGAAGCTTTCTTT. Protein: CASSLIGVTEAFF.

J is TRBJ2-2 and V is TRBV14; possible D gene TRBD2, 5 bases. With 1 base removed from V and 4 bases from J, the gap between germline ends came to 7 bases. Per the germline V gene, CDR1 is SGHDN and CDR2 is FVKESK. The CDR3 totals 14 residues. The CDR3 nucleotides are TGTGCCAGCAGCCAAGTTCGGGGCACCGGGGAGCTGTTTTTT. It yields the protein CASSQVRGTGELFF.

The CDR3 protein is CASSIEGGNQPQHF. The CDR3, as DNA: TGTGCCAGTAGTATAGAAGGGGGCAATCAGCCCCAGCATTTT. The gene calls are TRBV19 and TRBJ1-5, with D possibly being TRBD1 (5 bases). V was trimmed by 0 bases and J by 2 bases, leaving 5 bases between them. CDR1 is LNHDA and CDR2 is SQIVND in the germline V gene (reference sequence). This CDR3 is built from 14 residues.

The V gene is TRBV4-2, the J gene TRBJ2-7, with D perhaps TRBD2 (5 bases). Germline assignment: CDR1 LGHNA and CDR2 YNFKEQ. The CDR3 is made up of 14 amino acids. Trimming removed 3 bases from V and 0 bases from J, with 9 bases in between. DNA of the CDR3: TGTGCCAGCAGCCAGGGAGAAAGCTCCTACGAGCAGTACTTC. Its translation is CASSQGESSYEQYF.

V and J are TRBV2 and TRBJ2-3, with 9 positions matching TRBD2. Germline V gene data show CDR1 as SNHLY and CDR2 as FYNNEI. With 6 bases clipped from V and 2 bases from J, the junction kept 6 bases outside the gene matches. The CDR3 contains 15 residues. The CDR3 reads CASRSGRRLTDTQYF. Written as DNA, the CDR3 is TGTGCCAGCAGGAGCGGGAGGAGGCTCACAGATACGCAGTATTTT.

This sequence joins TRBV5-4 and TRBJ2-3; 8 positions agree with TRBD2. Germline V gene sequence: CDR1 SGHNT, CDR2 YYREEE (reference sequence). The CDR3 loop spans 15 amino acids. J lost 2 bases, V lost 2 bases, and 4 bases had no gene match. The CDR3 spells CASSFAGGLTDTQYF. The CDR3, as DNA: TGTGCCAGCAGCTTCGCGGGAGGCCTCACAGATACGCAGTATTTT.

The chain employs TRBV5-1 and TRBJ2-7; a weak D match, TRBD1 (6 bases). With 0 bases removed from V and 3 bases from J, the gap between germline ends came to 13 bases. The germline gives CDR1 SGHRS, CDR2 YFSETQ. This CDR3 contains 15 residues. CDR3 protein: CASSLVPGQDYEQYF. The CDR3 nucleotides read TGCGCCAGCAGCTTGGTGCCGGGACAAGACTACGAGCAGTACTTC.

The CDR3 region is CATSRSPGSTTGELFF. For the CDR3, the DNA is TGTGCCACCAGCAGATCCCCAGGGTCTACCACCGGGGAGCTGTTTTTT. This sequence joins TRBV15 and TRBJ2-2; a possible D gene is TRBD1 (5 bases). This CDR3 region has 16 residues. Germline V gene sequence: CDR1 LNHNV, CDR2 YYDKDF (reference sequence). Trimming left V 2 bases short and J 4 bases short, with 14 bases between.

This chain links TRBV19 with TRBJ1-2; weak D call: TRBD1 (5 bases). The germline V gene has CDR1 LNHDA and CDR2 SQIVND (reference sequence). Trimming stripped 7 bases from V and 4 bases from J, with 19 bases between. This CDR3 is 15 amino acids long. CDR3 DNA: TGTGCCAGTACCATGCCCAGGGTAGGAGGCTATGGCTACACCTTC. It is translated as CASTMPRVGGYGYTF. The entire variable domain, with the rest obtained from reference TRBV19 and TRBJ1-2, is as follows: DGGITQSPKYLFRKEGQNVTLSCEQNLNHDAMYWYRQDPGQGLRLIYYSQIVNDFQKGDIAEGYSVSREKKESFPLTVTSAQKNPTAFYLCASTMPRVGGYGYTFGSGTRLTVV.

The V gene is TRBV7-3, the J gene TRBJ2-7; D is unresolved. The CDR3 sequence is 13 residues long. Trimming cost V 6 bases and J 4 bases, with 13 bases left between them. CDR1 SGHTA and CDR2 FQGTGA come from the germline V gene. CDR3 amino acids: CASSPGLKYEQYF. CDR3 coding DNA: TGTGCCAGCAGTCCAGGTTTAAAGTACGAGCAGTACTTC.